Each of the 25 T cell receptor beta chains below was sequenced from the same sample in a study of CD8+ T cells in alopecia areata. Lesional scalp punch biopsies and peripheral blood came from alopecia areata patients. It was cDNA, reverse transcribed from extracted RNA, that served as the sequencing template. Sequenced by immunoSEQ multiplex PCR; TCRdb stores in-frame clones only, minus some. This table holds under 15,000 clones, 60% found once. The specimen was skin. The receptors shown here come from a human donor with alopecia areata.

The chain is built from TRBV4-1 and TRBJ2-1; TRBD1 might be the D (6 bases). Trimming removed 2 bases at V and 8 bases at J, with 16 bases between. Germline CDR1 MGHRA, CDR2 YSYEKL. The CDR3 runs to 15 residues. CDR3 nucleotide sequence: TGCGCCAGCAGCCAAAGCAGGGGCATAAGCGATGAGCAGTTCTTC. It specifies CASSQSRGISDEQFF.

The gene calls are TRBV19 and TRBJ2-2, with TRBD2 identical over 8 bases. The CDR3 extends over 14 amino acids. CDR1 and CDR2 (germline): LNHDA, SQIVND (reference sequence). V was pared by 4 bases and J by 7 bases, with 5 bases of the junction left unmatched. This chain's CDR3 is CASSKRGLGGELFF. The CDR3, as DNA: TGTGCCAGTAGTAAGCGGGGGCTTGGCGGGGAGCTGTTTTTT.

The J gene is TRBJ2-1, the V gene TRBV19; TRBD2 agrees at 9 bases. V trimming: 3 bases; J trimming: 7 bases; junction bases outside the gene matches: 4. CDR1 and CDR2 (germline): LNHDA, SQIVND (reference sequence). The CDR3 loop spans 14 amino acids. CDR3 DNA sequence: TGTGCCAGTAGTATTAGCGGGAGTGGGAATGAGCAGTTCTTC. Translated: CASSISGSGNEQFF.

The genes are TRBV18 and TRBJ1-1, with D tentatively TRBD1 (6 bases). Germline V gene lookup returns CDR1 KGHSH and CDR2 LQKENI. The V end was cut by 0 bases, the J end by 4 bases, with 12 bases between. The CDR3 is 15 amino acids. The CDR3 reads CASSPPGAGGTEAFF. Written as DNA, the CDR3 is TGTGCCAGCTCACCACCGGGGGCAGGAGGCACTGAAGCTTTCTTT. Using reference TRBV18 and TRBJ1-1 for the parts outside the CDR3, the full variable domain is NAGVMQNPRHLVRRRGQEARLRCSPMKGHSHVYWYRQLPEEGLKFMVYLQKENIIDESGMPKERFSAEFPKEGPSILRIQQVVRGDSAAYFCASSPPGAGGTEAFFGQGTRLTVV.

This sequence joins TRBV28 and TRBJ1-2, with 7 nucleotides matching TRBD1. The CDR3 runs 16 residues. The germline CDR1 and CDR2 sequences are MDHEN and SYDVKM. V lost 10 bases to trimming and J lost 4 bases; unmatched junction nucleotides: 18. DNA for the CDR3: TGTGCCACCTTAGGAACCGGGACAGATAAGACCTATGGCTACACCTTC. It encodes CATLGTGTDKTYGYTF.

This clone was seen more than once but under ten times. J is TRBJ1-2 and V is TRBV29-1, with a possible D match to TRBD1 (6 bases). The CDR3 totals 15 residues. V was trimmed by 4 bases and J by 2 bases, leaving 17 bases between them. CDR1 is SQVTM, CDR2 ANQGSEA, per germline. The CDR3 loop is CSVARKGGVNYGYTF. Here the CDR3 DNA reads TGCAGCGTTGCCCGGAAGGGGGGGGTCAACTATGGCTACACCTTC.

This clone is categorized as large. V and J are TRBV19 and TRBJ1-1; D not resolved. Per the germline V gene, CDR1 is LNHDA and CDR2 is SQIVND (reference sequence). The CDR3 loop spans 12 amino acids. V gave up 1 base and J gave up 10 bases, with 10 bases separating them. CDR3 DNA: TGTGCCAGTAGTATAGGGGTGACAACAGCTTTCTTT. It specifies CASSIGVTTAFF.

In its sample, this clone was seen a few times. The chain couples TRBV19 to TRBJ2-3; 8 nucleotides line up with TRBD2. Trimming took 4 bases from V and 11 from J; bases not matched to a gene: 11. The CDR3 is 14 amino acids. Germline V lookup: CDR1 LNHDA, CDR2 SQIVND (reference sequence). CDR3 in DNA: TGTGCCAGTAGTAACCGGGAGGGGGTCGACAAGCAGTATTTT. The encoded protein is CASSNREGVDKQYF.

The chain has TRBV5-1 and TRBJ2-2; no definite D call. The ends were cut back, 5 bases at V and 7 bases at J, with 6 bases in the middle. Germline CDR1 is SGHRS and CDR2 is YFSETQ. This CDR3 contains 11 residues. DNA of the CDR3: TGCGCCAGCAGAATTGTCGGGGAGCTGTTTTTT. It translates to CASRIVGELFF.

Comment on this clone: A read error may account for a junction end that differs from germline. The chain recombines TRBV7-7 with TRBJ2-2; 16 bases fit TRBD2. CDR3 length: 18 amino acids. Per the germline V gene, CDR1 is SSHAT and CDR2 is FNYEAQ (reference sequence). CDR3 sequence: CASSLGTSGRARTGELFF. CDR3 DNA: TGTGCTAGCAGCTTAGGGACTAGCGGGAGGGCGCGCACCGGGGAGCTGTTTTTT.

The V call is TRBV7-6, the J call TRBJ2-3; 8 bases agree with TRBD2. V trimming: 1 base; J trimming: 6 bases; junction bases outside the gene matches: 18. Germline V CDR1 and CDR2: SGHVS, FNYEAQ. The CDR3 is 19 residues long. The CDR3 is CASSLGVRVSGRSDDTQYF. CDR3 bases: TGTGCCAGCAGCTTAGGGGTGAGGGTGAGCGGGAGATCAGACGATACGCAGTATTTT.

V and J are TRBV4-1 and TRBJ2-5; 7 nucleotides line up with TRBD1. CDR1 and CDR2 (germline): MGHRA, YSYEKL. After removal of 2 bases from V and 1 base from J, the junction contained 7 bases not matched to a gene. The CDR3 is made up of 16 amino acids. The CDR3 is CASSQNPGQRQETQYF. CDR3 nucleotides: TGCGCCAGCAGCCAAAACCCGGGACAGCGCCAAGAGACCCAGTACTTC.

This clone was recorded a few times. The chain uses TRBV7-2 and TRBJ2-7; TRBD2 agrees at 8 bases. The V segment lost 2 bases and the J segment 7 bases; nucleotides outside the gene matches: 7. Germline V CDR1 and CDR2: SGHTA, FQGNSA. The CDR3 consists of 14 residues. The CDR3 sequence: CASSLQRGLGEQYF. The CDR3, as DNA: TGTGCCAGCAGCTTACAGCGGGGGCTTGGGGAGCAGTACTTC.

This clone was counted only a few times. The chain combines TRBV27 with TRBJ1-1; 11 bases fit TRBD1. The CDR3 has 13 amino acids. CDR1 MNHEY and CDR2 SMNVEV come from the germline V gene (reference sequence). With 6 bases clipped from V and 7 bases from J, the junction kept 4 bases outside the gene matches. The CDR3 sequence is CASSSGTGGEAFF. As DNA, the CDR3 is TGTGCCAGCAGCTCCGGGACAGGGGGTGAAGCTTTCTTT.

The chain links TRBV7-3 to TRBJ2-1; D is perhaps TRBD1 (5 bases). The CDR3 contains 15 residues. Trimming stripped 3 bases from V and 4 bases from J, with 13 bases between. Germline assignment: CDR1 SGHTA and CDR2 FQGTGA. For the CDR3, the DNA is TGTGCCAGCAGCTTCCGCGACAGAGATTACAATGAGCAGTTCTTC. It codes for CASSFRDRDYNEQFF.

The V call is TRBV7-3, the J call TRBJ2-3, with 7 bases identical to TRBD2. CDR1 is SGHTA, CDR2 FQGTGA, per germline. The CDR3 runs 14 residues. V shed 4 bases and J 4 bases; nucleotides not matched to a gene: 5. The CDR3 DNA reads TGTGCCAGCAGCTATCCCGGGAGGCCAGATACGCAGTATTTT. It codes for CASSYPGRPDTQYF.

The chain is built from TRBV6-6 and TRBJ1-2; possibly TRBD1 for D (6 bases). The length of the CDR3 is 14 residues. Between the trimmed V and J ends, which lost 5 bases and 8 bases, there was a span of 18 bases. The germline V gene has CDR1 MNHNY and CDR2 SVGAGI (reference sequence). The CDR3 bases are TGTGCCAGCAGTGAGGGGGTCCAGGCCTGGGGCTACACCTTC. Translation gives CASSEGVQAWGYTF.

In the case of this clone: In the same sample, other DNA sequences code for this CDR3. The V call is TRBV11-2, the J call TRBJ2-3; D may be TRBD1 (5 bases). V lost 3 bases and J 2 bases, leaving 9 bases between the germline ends. The germline V gene encodes CDR1 SGHAT and CDR2 FQNNGV. The CDR3 is 14 residues long. The CDR3 protein is CASSFQGITDTQYF. CDR3 nucleotides: TGTGCCAGCAGCTTCCAGGGAATCACAGATACGCAGTATTTT.

The chain couples TRBV5-1 to TRBJ2-5; maybe TRBD1 (5 bases). The length of the CDR3 is 16 residues. Per germline, CDR1 SGHRS and CDR2 YFSETQ. V was clipped by 4 bases and J by 5 bases, with 21 bases between them. The CDR3 sequence: CASSRDLRGGYETQYF. The DNA for the CDR3 is TGCGCCAGCAGCAGAGATCTTAGGGGTGGTTACGAGACCCAGTACTTC.

The chain employs TRBV29-1 and TRBJ1-1; 8 bases are shared with TRBD1. CDR1 SQVTM and CDR2 ANQGSEA come from the germline V gene. The V segment lost 7 bases and the J segment 10 bases; nucleotides outside the gene matches: 5. The CDR3 has 10 residues. CDR3 protein: CSGGQGRAFF. The CDR3 nucleotides are TGCAGCGGAGGACAGGGAAGAGCTTTCTTT.

J is TRBJ2-2 and V is TRBV7-9; D may be TRBD2 (6 bases). Germline CDR1 is SEHNR and CDR2 is FQNEAQ (reference sequence). Trimming pared 1 base from V and 6 bases from J, leaving 15 bases between. The CDR3 contains 16 residues. The CDR3 sequence: CASSLDASGVSGELFF. For the CDR3, the DNA is TGTGCCAGCAGCTTAGATGCATCGGGAGTTTCCGGGGAGCTGTTTTTT.

The chain has TRBV11-2 and TRBJ2-1, with D hard to call. This CDR3 is built from 15 residues. V lost 0 bases, J lost 3 bases, and 9 bases lay in between. Germline assignment: CDR1 SGHAT and CDR2 FQNNGV. CDR3 residues: CASSLDPIYYNEQFF. CDR3 DNA: TGTGCCAGCAGCTTAGACCCCATTTACTACAATGAGCAGTTCTTC.

The chain employs TRBV5-1 and TRBJ2-5; 10 positions agree with TRBD2. In germline, CDR1 is SGHRS, CDR2 YFSETQ. CDR3 length equals 15 residues. The V segment lost 5 bases and the J segment 2 bases; nucleotides outside the gene matches: 6. DNA of the CDR3: TGCGCCAGCAGACCCGGACTAGCGGATCAAGAGACCCAGTACTTC. This encodes CASRPGLADQETQYF.

This clone was seen a handful of times. The V gene is TRBV14, the J gene TRBJ1-1; perhaps TRBD1 as D (5 bases). The CDR3 contains 15 residues. The V and J ends lost 1 base and 5 bases respectively, with 14 bases between them. The germline V gene encodes CDR1 SGHDN and CDR2 FVKESK. In DNA, the CDR3 is TGTGCCAGCAGCCAAGGCGACTTGGGGGGGACTGAAGCTTTCTTT. Encoded protein: CASSQGDLGGTEAFF.

The sample holds a few counts of this clone. The rearrangement uses TRBV13 and TRBJ2-6, with 8 bases lining up with TRBD1. This CDR3 contains 15 residues. Trimming removed 10 bases from V and 0 bases from J; junction bases left unmatched: 5. Germline loops: CDR1 PRHDT, CDR2 FYEKMQ (reference sequence). The CDR3: CAIRTGSSGANVLTF. In nucleotides, the CDR3 is TGTGCCATCAGGACAGGGAGCTCTGGGGCCAACGTCCTGACTTTC.